A single sample is the source of the 6 T cell receptor beta chains below, sequenced in a study of cytomegalovirus exposure and HLA in healthy donors. The PCR had 60 Vbeta and 13 Jbeta primers. Profiling relied on immunoSEQ multiplex PCR, and the TCRdb table lists in-frame clones only, not all of them. The sample includes approximately 130,000 clones, 65% to 85% seen only once; the top ten take around 1.2%. The sequenced material came from PBMCs. The receptors derive from a man in his fifties or sixties in good health and CMV-seronegative.

The V gene is TRBV6-6, the J gene TRBJ2-7; 10 nucleotides match TRBD2. The CDR3 runs 13 residues. The ends lost 6 bases at V and 6 bases at J; junction bases unmatched: 5. Germline values: CDR1 MNHNY, CDR2 SVGAGI (reference sequence). The CDR3 DNA reads TGTGCCAGCAGGCCTAGCGGGAGTAGCGAGCAGTACTTC. Translating it yields CASRPSGSSEQYF.

With respect to this clone: A junction end diverges from the germline sequence, so it may reflect a read error. The chain carries TRBV2 and TRBJ2-7, with 10 bases fitting TRBD1. The CDR3 runs 14 residues. Germline-derived CDR1 and CDR2 are SNHLY and FYNNEI. The CDR3 nucleotides read TGTGCCAGCAGCGAAGGACAGGGGGTATACGAGCAGTACTTC. Its translation: CASSEGQGVYEQYF.

This sequence joins TRBV29-1 and TRBJ2-7, with D perhaps TRBD1 (6 bases). The V gene's germline CDR1 is SQVTM and CDR2 ANQGSEA. The ends were cut back, 1 base at V and 3 bases at J, with 13 bases in the middle. The CDR3 length is 14 residues. This CDR3 reads CSVEVGMTGYEQYF. CDR3 bases: TGCAGCGTTGAAGTGGGGATGACAGGCTACGAGCAGTACTTC.

This clone has only one observation. V is TRBV7-2 and J is TRBJ1-2; D is uncertain. Trimming stripped 2 bases from V and 4 bases from J, with 5 bases between. CDR3 length: 12 amino acids. CDR1 is SGHTA and CDR2 is FQGNSA in the germline V gene. The CDR3 sequence: CASSLYIYGYTF. The CDR3 DNA sequence: TGTGCCAGCAGCTTATATATCTATGGCTACACCTTC.

The rearrangement joins TRBV10-1 to TRBJ2-7; 9 bases fit TRBD1. The CDR3 loop spans 14 amino acids. CDR1 is WNHNN and CDR2 is SYGVQD in the germline V gene (reference sequence). V gave up 6 bases and J gave up 6 bases; unmatched junction bases: 9. This chain's CDR3 is CASRTGTGRGEQYF. The DNA for the CDR3 is TGCGCCAGCAGAACCGGGACAGGGAGGGGCGAGCAGTACTTC.

The chain combines TRBV27 with TRBJ2-5; 8 bases are a match to TRBD2. V lost 1 base, J lost 1 base, and 11 bases stayed unmatched. Germline V gene sequence: CDR1 MNHEY, CDR2 SMNVEV (reference sequence). This CDR3 has 18 residues. The CDR3 coding sequence is TGTGCCAGCAGTTTATTGCCGGGGAGCGGGAGAGGCCAAGAGACCCAGTACTTC. It encodes CASSLLPGSGRGQETQYF.